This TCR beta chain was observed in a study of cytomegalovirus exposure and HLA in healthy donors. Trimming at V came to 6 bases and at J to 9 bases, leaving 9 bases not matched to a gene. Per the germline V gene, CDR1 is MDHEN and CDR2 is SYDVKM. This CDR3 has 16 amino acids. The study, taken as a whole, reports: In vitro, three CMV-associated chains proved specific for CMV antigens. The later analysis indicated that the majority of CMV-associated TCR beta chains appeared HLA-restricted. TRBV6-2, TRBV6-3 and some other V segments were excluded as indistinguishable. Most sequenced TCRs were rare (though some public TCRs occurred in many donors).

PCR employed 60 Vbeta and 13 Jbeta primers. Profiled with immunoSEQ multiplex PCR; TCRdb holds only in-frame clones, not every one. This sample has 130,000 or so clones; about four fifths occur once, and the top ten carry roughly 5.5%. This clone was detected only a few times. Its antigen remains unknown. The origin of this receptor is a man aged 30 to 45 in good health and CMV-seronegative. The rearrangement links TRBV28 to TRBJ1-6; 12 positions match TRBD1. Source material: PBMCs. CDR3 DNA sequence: TGTGCCAGCAGGCATCCCGGGACAGGGGGCATTTCACCCCTCCACTTT. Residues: CASRHPGTGGISPLHF.